The 29 T cell receptor beta chains presented below share a single source sample, sequenced in a study of T cell responses to AZD1222 COVID-19 vaccine. Assay used: immunoSEQ multiplex PCR; TCRdb lists only in-frame clones, some missing. The sample has approximately 140,000 clones; roughly nine tenths are singletons. The sample here was peripheral blood, taken 28 days after the second dose of the MenACWY control vaccine. All receptors derive from an adult who received the MenACWY meningococcal vaccine as a control.

V usage is TRBV5-6 and J usage is TRBJ2-3; 9 nucleotides match TRBD1. Looked up from germline, CDR1 is SGHDT and CDR2 is YYEEEE. The CDR3 is 17 amino acids. The trim removed 2 bases at V and 0 bases at J, leaving 7 bases unmatched. CDR3 residues: CASSFVTGGSSTDTQYF. The CDR3 DNA reads as TGTGCCAGCAGCTTTGTTACAGGGGGCTCGAGCACAGATACGCAGTATTTT.

J is TRBJ2-1 and V is TRBV10-3; the match to TRBD2 covers 11 bases. The length of the CDR3 is 19 residues. The V and J ends lost 1 base and 0 bases, in that order; junction bases with no gene match: 8. Germline CDR1 and CDR2: ENHRY and SYGVKD. The CDR3 here is CAISEWATSGASSYNEQFF. CDR3 sequence (DNA): TGTGCCATCAGTGAGTGGGCGACTAGCGGGGCGAGCTCCTACAATGAGCAGTTCTTC.

The J gene is TRBJ2-2, the V gene TRBV6-5; TRBD1 matches 8 bases. This CDR3 comprises 15 residues. Germline-derived CDR1 and CDR2 are MNHEY and SVGAGI. The ends lost 5 bases at V and 6 bases at J; junction bases unmatched: 8. CDR3 sequence reads: CASSRTGLEPGELFF. The DNA of the CDR3 is TGTGCCAGCAGTCGGACAGGGTTGGAGCCCGGGGAGCTGTTTTTT.

This chain uses TRBV12-3 or TRBV12-4 with TRBJ2-3; 11 nucleotides line up with TRBD1. CDR3 length: 13 amino acids. Losses at the gene ends were 6 bases for V and 4 bases for J; bases not matched to a gene: 0. CDR3 sequence (DNA): TGTGCCAGCAGGGGACAGGGGGCAGATACGCAGTATTTT. It translates to CASRGQGADTQYF.

The chain uses TRBV27 and TRBJ2-7, with 7 bases fitting TRBD1. The CDR3 consists of 13 residues. In germline, CDR1 is MNHEY, CDR2 SMNVEV (reference sequence). Germline trimming cut 6 bases from V and 3 bases from J; bases unmatched to any gene: 5. In DNA, the CDR3 is TGTGCCAGCAGACCGGACAGGTTCTACGAGCAGTACTTC. It is translated as CASRPDRFYEQYF.

The chain joins TRBV27 to TRBJ1-5; the D gene is possibly TRBD1 (5 bases). Between the trimmed V and J ends, which lost 0 bases and 12 bases, there was a span of 21 bases. The CDR3 contains 16 residues. Germline V gives CDR1 MNHEY, CDR2 SMNVEV (reference sequence). The DNA for the CDR3 is TGTGCCAGCAGTTTATCGTTTCGGCAGGGCCTCCGACTCCAGCATTTT. This encodes CASSLSFRQGLRLQHF.

In this sample, this clone turned up once. CDR3 sequence reads: CASSTGPVNQPQHF. DNA for the CDR3: TGTGCCAGTAGTACTGGACCGGTCAATCAGCCCCAGCATTTT. V and J are TRBV19 and TRBJ1-5; D not resolved. CDR1 LNHDA and CDR2 SQIVND come from the germline V gene (reference sequence). The CDR3 loop spans 14 amino acids. Trimming shortened V by 4 bases and J by 3 bases, and 10 bases separated the two germline ends.

This clone came up once. The rearrangement uses TRBV12-3 or TRBV12-4 and TRBJ2-5, with 7 bases lining up with TRBD1. With V trimmed by 7 bases and J by 4 bases, 6 bases remained unmatched. The length of the CDR3 is 13 residues. CDR3 region: CASTGQVGETQYF. The CDR3, as DNA: TGTGCCAGCACCGGACAGGTAGGAGAGACCCAGTACTTC.

The rearrangement links TRBV5-6 to TRBJ2-7; 9 bases fit TRBD1. In germline, CDR1 is SGHDT, CDR2 YYEEEE. The trim removed 4 bases at V and 1 base at J, leaving 9 bases unmatched. CDR3 length: 16 residues. As DNA, the CDR3 is TGTGCCAGCAGCGGCTCCCTTGGGACAGGGTCCTACGAGCAGTACTTC. As protein: CASSGSLGTGSYEQYF. The full variable domain, rest sourced from reference TRBV5-6 and TRBJ2-7, is DAGVTQSPTHLIKTRGQQVTLRCSPKSGHDTVSWYQQALGQGPQFIFQYYEEEERQRGNFPDRFSGHQFPNYSSELNVNALLLGDSALYLCASSGSLGTGSYEQYFGPGTRLTVT.

The J gene is TRBJ1-1, the V gene TRBV6-6; a possible D gene is TRBD1 (6 bases). The CDR3 totals 14 residues. The V gene's germline CDR1 is MNHNY and CDR2 SVGAGI (reference sequence). Trimming stripped 5 bases from V and 1 base from J, with 11 bases between. The DNA for the CDR3 is TGTGCCAGCAGTACGACAGGTTCGAACACTGAAGCTTTCTTT. This codes for CASSTTGSNTEAFF.

The chain links TRBV7-8 to TRBJ1-5; TRBD1 matches at 10 bases. V lost 2 bases, J lost 3 bases, and 4 bases stayed unmatched. CDR3 length: 16 residues. The V gene's germline CDR1 is SGHVS and CDR2 FQNEAQ. CDR3: CASSLRQGAINQPQHF. CDR3 DNA sequence: TGTGCCAGCAGCTTACGACAGGGGGCTATCAATCAGCCCCAGCATTTT.

The V gene is TRBV7-9, the J gene TRBJ2-2, with 7 bases fitting TRBD1. Germline V gene lookup returns CDR1 SEHNR and CDR2 FQNEAQ (reference sequence). After removal of 1 base from V and 0 bases from J, the junction contained 8 bases not matched to a gene. There are 18 residues in the CDR3. The CDR3, as DNA: TGTGCCAGCAGCTTAGGACAGGGACGGTTCGCGAACACCGGGGAGCTGTTTTTT. Protein: CASSLGQGRFANTGELFF. The entire variable domain, with the rest obtained from reference TRBV7-9 and TRBJ2-2, is as follows: DTGVSQNPRHKITKRGQNVTFRCDPISEHNRLYWYRQTLGQGPEFLTYFQNEAQLEKSRLLSDRFSAERPKGSFSTLEIQRTEQGDSAMYLCASSLGQGRFANTGELFFGEGSRLTVL.

The V gene is TRBV7-9, the J gene TRBJ1-2, with 7 bases fitting TRBD1. Trimming took 4 bases from V and 2 from J; bases not matched to a gene: 7. Germline CDR1 is SEHNR and CDR2 is FQNEAQ (reference sequence). This CDR3 is built from 15 residues. CDR3 DNA: TGTGCCAGCAGCTCCCCGGGACAGAAAAACTATGGCTACACCTTC. Amino acids: CASSSPGQKNYGYTF.

The gene calls are TRBV27 and TRBJ2-2; 8 bases are a match to TRBD1. The CDR3 sequence is 15 residues long. The germline V gene encodes CDR1 MNHEY and CDR2 SMNVEV (reference sequence). Trimming cost V 6 bases and J 4 bases; bases outside gene matches: 7. The CDR3 region is CASRADRVGTGELFF. The CDR3 DNA is TGTGCCAGCAGGGCGGACAGGGTTGGCACCGGGGAGCTGTTTTTT.

The chain carries TRBV7-2 and TRBJ2-5; TRBD2 aligns across 13 bases. CDR3 size: 17 residues. V trimming: 6 bases; J trimming: 2 bases; junction bases outside the gene matches: 9. Germline-derived CDR1 and CDR2 are SGHTA and FQGNSA. CDR3 DNA: TGTGCCAGCAGAGTCGGACTAGCGGGGGAAATTCAAGAGACCCAGTACTTC. This gives the protein CASRVGLAGEIQETQYF.

This clone was detected only once. In nucleotides, the CDR3 is TGTGCCAGTTCGAGGGGGGGCCAGAGCAATCAGCCCCAGCATTTT. It encodes CASSRGGQSNQPQHF. The chain carries TRBV19 and TRBJ1-5, with TRBD1 as a possible D gene (6 bases). CDR1 and CDR2 (germline): LNHDA, SQIVND (reference sequence). The length of the CDR3 is 15 residues. V was cut by 8 bases and J by 1 base, with 15 bases left in between.

The chain recombines TRBV12-3 or TRBV12-4 with TRBJ2-7, with 9 bases fitting TRBD1. The CDR3 runs 13 residues. Losses at the gene ends were 2 bases for V and 6 bases for J; bases not matched to a gene: 2. The CDR3 here is CASSLLDRGEQYF. In DNA form, the CDR3 reads TGTGCCAGCAGTTTACTGGACAGGGGCGAGCAGTACTTC.

The rearrangement links TRBV5-1 to TRBJ2-3, with 7 positions matching TRBD2. CDR3 length: 14 residues. Germline lookup yields CDR1 SGHRS and CDR2 YFSETQ. Trimming removed 4 bases from V and 8 bases from J; junction bases left unmatched: 10. The CDR3 DNA reads TGCGCCAGCAGCGAAGCGGGGAGGTCGGGTACGCAGTATTTT. Translated, it gives CASSEAGRSGTQYF.

This clone came up once. The rearrangement uses TRBV6-2 or TRBV6-3 and TRBJ1-1; 7 nucleotides align to TRBD1. Trimming removed 2 bases from V and 0 bases from J; junction bases left unmatched: 6. There are 16 residues in the CDR3. Germline CDR1 and CDR2: MNHEY and SVGEGT. CDR3 in DNA: TGTGCCAGCAGTTACCCCCGGACAGGCCTGAACACTGAAGCTTTCTTT. Its protein product is CASSYPRTGLNTEAFF.

This chain uses TRBV7-2 with TRBJ2-2; D unclear. Germline V gene sequence: CDR1 SGHTA, CDR2 FQGNSA. Trimming stripped 4 bases from V and 5 bases from J, with 14 bases between. The CDR3 consists of 15 residues. The CDR3 sequence: CASSSVAWRTGELFF. The CDR3 nucleotides read TGTGCCAGCAGCTCCGTAGCCTGGCGGACCGGGGAGCTGTTTTTT.

J is TRBJ2-7 and V is TRBV12-5, with D hard to call. Germline assignment: CDR1 LGHNT and CDR2 FRNRAP. The CDR3 has 13 amino acids. With 6 bases removed from V and 0 bases from J, the gap between germline ends came to 9 bases. In DNA form, the CDR3 reads TGTGCTAGTGGGCCCCGGAGCTCCTACGAGCAGTACTTC. Encoded protein: CASGPRSSYEQYF.

This clone was detected only once. V usage is TRBV6-5 and J usage is TRBJ1-2; D ambiguous. This CDR3 contains 14 residues. Trimming pared 0 bases from V and 4 bases from J, leaving 9 bases between. CDR1 and CDR2 (germline): MNHEY, SVGAGI. DNA of the CDR3: TGTGCCAGCAGTTACTCGAACCTAGGCTATGGCTACACCTTC. Translating it yields CASSYSNLGYGYTF.

The gene calls are TRBV18 and TRBJ2-2, with D maybe TRBD2 (6 bases). The length of the CDR3 is 17 residues. The ends were cut back, 3 bases at V and 0 bases at J, with 14 bases in the middle. CDR1 is KGHSH, CDR2 LQKENI, per germline. The CDR3, as DNA: TGTGCCAGCTCACCTTGGGCCGGGGGTACGAACACCGGGGAGCTGTTTTTT. Translated, it gives CASSPWAGGTNTGELFF.

The rearrangement uses TRBV6-5 and TRBJ1-4; D unclear. Trimming cost V 1 base and J 7 bases, with 13 bases left between them. The CDR3 runs to 15 residues. CDR1 MNHEY and CDR2 SVGAGI come from the germline V gene. This CDR3 reads CASSYLGSSGEKLFF. CDR3 sequence (DNA): TGTGCCAGCAGTTACTTGGGCAGTTCCGGTGAAAAACTGTTTTTT.

V gene TRBV7-2 combines with J gene TRBJ2-7, with D perhaps given as TRBD1 or TRBD2 (6 bases each). This CDR3 has 14 residues. Trimming stripped 6 bases from V and 1 base from J, with 13 bases between. Germline CDR1 is SGHTA and CDR2 is FQGNSA. The CDR3 loop reads CASRGRGESYEQYF. The CDR3 bases are TGTGCCAGCAGGGGTAGGGGGGAATCCTACGAGCAGTACTTC.

This rearrangement joins TRBV6-5 to TRBJ2-1; D gene ambiguous. The CDR3 extends over 12 amino acids. The V end was cut by 6 bases, the J end by 5 bases, with 8 bases between. CDR1 MNHEY and CDR2 SVGAGI come from the germline V gene. The CDR3 sequence: CASRDTHNEQFF. The CDR3 region has the DNA TGTGCCAGCAGAGACACCCACAATGAGCAGTTCTTC.

This clone came up once. CDR3: CASSPRPRTV. DNA of the CDR3: TGTGCCAGTAGCCCTCGGCCCCGTACGGTC. The genes are TRBV19 and TRBJ2-7, with D uncertain. This CDR3 has 10 residues. Germline assignment: CDR1 LNHDA and CDR2 SQIVND (reference sequence).

The rearrangement links TRBV6-5 to TRBJ1-1; D gene unclear. The V end lost 5 bases, the J end lost 5 bases, and 9 bases lay between the germline ends. Germline CDR1 MNHEY, CDR2 SVGAGI. The CDR3 has 12 amino acids. This CDR3 reads CASSTHPTEAFF. CDR3 coding DNA: TGTGCCAGCAGTACCCACCCGACTGAAGCTTTCTTT.

This chain links TRBV7-3 with TRBJ2-7; D may correspond to TRBD1 or TRBD2 (7 bases each). In germline, CDR1 is SGHTA, CDR2 FQGTGA. Trimming left V 1 base short and J 4 bases short, with 14 bases between. The CDR3 runs 15 residues. The CDR3 nucleotides read TGTGCCAGCAGCTTAAGGCAGGGGGGGACTTACGAGCAGTACTTC. This encodes CASSLRQGGTYEQYF.